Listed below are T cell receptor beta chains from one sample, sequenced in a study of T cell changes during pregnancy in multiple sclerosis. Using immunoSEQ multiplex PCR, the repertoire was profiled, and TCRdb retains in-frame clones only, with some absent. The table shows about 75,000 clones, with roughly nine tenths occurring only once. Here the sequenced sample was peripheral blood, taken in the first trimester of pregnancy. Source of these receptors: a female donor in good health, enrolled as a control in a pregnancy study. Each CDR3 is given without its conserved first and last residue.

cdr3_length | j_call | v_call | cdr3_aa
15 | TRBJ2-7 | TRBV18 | ASSPQQTRFAQVEQY
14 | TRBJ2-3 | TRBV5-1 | ASSLEGQTSTDTQY
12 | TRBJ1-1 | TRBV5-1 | ASTAGARNTEAF
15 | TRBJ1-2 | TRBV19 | ASSPGTGIGKDYGYT
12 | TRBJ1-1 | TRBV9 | ASSVGELNTEAF
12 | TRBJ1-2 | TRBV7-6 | ASSPDRSNYGYT
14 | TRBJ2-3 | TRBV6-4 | ASSDSGGSGADTQY
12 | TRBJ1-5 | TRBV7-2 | ASSWGQGNQPQH
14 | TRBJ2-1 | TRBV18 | ASSPDPGQLYNEQF
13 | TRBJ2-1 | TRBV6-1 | ASSEGDRIYNEQF
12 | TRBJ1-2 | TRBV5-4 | ASSLSSGNYGYT
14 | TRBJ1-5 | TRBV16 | ASSQSTGFSNQPQH
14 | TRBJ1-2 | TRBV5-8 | ASSLGTGRAIYGYT
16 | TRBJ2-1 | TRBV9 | ASSPFSTGTGISHEQF
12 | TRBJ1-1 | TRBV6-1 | ASRVSQVNTEAF
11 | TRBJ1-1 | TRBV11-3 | ASSEDRDTEAF
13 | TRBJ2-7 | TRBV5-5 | ASSLVGDRGYEQY
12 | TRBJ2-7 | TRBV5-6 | ASSLQGFSYEQY
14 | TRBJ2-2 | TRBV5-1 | ASSLALVSGAGELF
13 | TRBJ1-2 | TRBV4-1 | ASSQGEVTAYGYT
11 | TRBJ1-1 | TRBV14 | ASSQEGGLGAF
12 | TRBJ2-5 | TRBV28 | ASSFGAGGETQY